This T cell receptor beta chain comes out of a study of blood T cells in healthy people across ages. Whole-study findings and limits: Long-lived donors carried more naive CD4+ cells and greater diversity than aged donors.

A J-beta primer mix and a sample-barcoded 5' primer were used in a second PCR of about 7 to 12 cycles. Each CDR3 protein is one row after TCRdb ran MiXCR on the 5' RACE reads. The table has 1,500,000 or so distinct CDR3 sequences, roughly 43% seen once; the top ten hold about 4%. Trimming cost V 1 base and J 6 bases; bases outside gene matches: 3. CDR3 length: 14 amino acids. Germline CDR1 and CDR2: DFQATT and SNEGSKA (reference sequence). This clonotype was counted a few times. No antigen is known for it. J is TRBJ2-1 and V is TRBV20-1; 10 bases match TRBD2. Sequencing was performed on blood. The clonotype was recovered from a woman aged 18-29 years in good health. The chain's CDR3 is CSARVLAGPNEQFF. The CDR3 DNA follows: TGCAGTGCTAGAGTACTAGCGGGGCCCAATGAGCAGTTCTTC.